One sample yielded the 7 T cell receptor beta chains listed below, sequenced in a study of patients and donors after allogeneic stem cell transplantation. MiXCR, run by TCRdb on the RT-PCR reads, gives a single entry per CDR3 protein. The table lists approximately 170,000 distinct CDR3 sequences, approximately 24% of them singletons. The specimen was blood, either unsorted or a sorted T cell fraction (not recorded which). The receptors originated from a human donor who was either an allogeneic HSCT recipient or a stem cell or donor lymphocyte infusion donor (not recorded which). It is not recorded whose cells these are; they may come from a transplant donor.

This clonotype was seen more than once but under ten times. The chain's CDR3 is CSVAPGPGDTQYF. The CDR3 DNA is TGCAGCGTTGCTCCCGGTCCGGGAGATACGCAGTATTTT. The J gene is TRBJ2-3, the V gene TRBV29-1; D not certain. The germline CDR1 and CDR2 sequences are SQVTM and ANQGSEA. The CDR3 contains 13 residues. V lost 4 bases and J lost 5, with 13 bases in between.

The table lists this clonotype with a few counts. The rearrangement joins TRBV20-1 to TRBJ1-4; 10 bases match TRBD1. CDR1 is DFQATT, CDR2 SNEGSKA, per germline (reference sequence). The CDR3 extends over 15 amino acids. The V and J ends lost 5 bases and 11 bases, in that order; junction bases with no gene match: 14. CDR3 nucleotide sequence: TGCAGTGCTTTAGCCGGGACAGGGGAAATGGGGAAACTGTTTTTT. It yields the protein CSALAGTGEMGKLFF.

The rearrangement links TRBV12-3 or TRBV12-4 to TRBJ2-5; D may correspond to TRBD1 or TRBD2 (5 bases each). The CDR3 consists of 14 residues. The V gene lost 7 bases and the J gene lost 1 base, with 13 bases spanning the gap. This CDR3 is CASNRGARQETQYF. CDR3 bases: TGTGCCAGCAATAGGGGAGCGCGCCAAGAGACCCAGTACTTC.

The chain combines TRBV5-1 with TRBJ1-2; D is unclear. Germline V gene lookup returns CDR1 SGHRS and CDR2 YFSETQ. The CDR3 extends over 15 amino acids. The germline V and J ends were trimmed by 0 bases and 3 bases, with 12 bases remaining between them. CDR3 nucleotide sequence: TGCGCCAGCAGCTTGGACGGGGTCTCTGACTATGGCTACACCTTC. It encodes CASSLDGVSDYGYTF.

This clonotype was seen more than once but under ten times. The rearrangement links TRBV10-3 to TRBJ2-3; no reliable D call. The length of the CDR3 is 14 residues. V was cut by 4 bases and J by 0 bases, with 8 bases left in between. CDR1 ENHRY and CDR2 SYGVKD come from the germline V gene. The CDR3 bases are TGTGCCATCAGTGGGGCCCGGAGCACAGATACGCAGTATTTT. The encoded protein is CAISGARSTDTQYF.

The chain uses TRBV21-1 and TRBJ2-2; the table gives TRBD1 as D, unverified against the DNA. TRBV21-1 is marked as a pseudogene. The CDR3 extends over 15 amino acids. CDR3 amino acids: CASSGRNRDMGELFF. The CDR3 DNA sequence: TGTGCCAGCAGCGGACGGAACCGGGATATGGGGGAGCTGTTTTTT.

This clonotype was recorded a few times. The chain is built from TRBV6-5 and TRBJ1-4; possible D gene TRBD1, 6 bases. Per germline, CDR1 MNHEY and CDR2 SVGAGI. The germline V and J ends were trimmed by 6 bases and 10 bases, with 21 bases remaining between them. The CDR3 sequence is 15 residues long. CDR3 coding DNA: TGTGCCAGCAGACTTGACCAAGACAGGTCCGGAAAACTGTTTTTT. It encodes CASRLDQDRSGKLFF.